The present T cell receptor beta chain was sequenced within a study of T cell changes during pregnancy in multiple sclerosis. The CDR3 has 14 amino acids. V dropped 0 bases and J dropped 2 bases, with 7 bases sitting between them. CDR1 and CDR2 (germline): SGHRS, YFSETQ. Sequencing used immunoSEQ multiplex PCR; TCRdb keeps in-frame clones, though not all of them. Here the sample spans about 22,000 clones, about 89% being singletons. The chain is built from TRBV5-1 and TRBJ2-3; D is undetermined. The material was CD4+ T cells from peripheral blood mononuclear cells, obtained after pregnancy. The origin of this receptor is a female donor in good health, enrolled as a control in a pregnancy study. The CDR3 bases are TGCGCCAGCAGCTTGGGGGCTTTCACAGATACGCAGTATTTT. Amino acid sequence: CASSLGAFTDTQYF. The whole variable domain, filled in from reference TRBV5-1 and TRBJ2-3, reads KAGVTQTPRYLIKTRGQQVTLSCSPISGHRSVSWYQQTPGQGLQFLFEYFSETQRNKGNFPGRFSGRQFSNSRSEMNVSTLELGDSALYLCASSLGAFTDTQYFGPGTRLTVL.